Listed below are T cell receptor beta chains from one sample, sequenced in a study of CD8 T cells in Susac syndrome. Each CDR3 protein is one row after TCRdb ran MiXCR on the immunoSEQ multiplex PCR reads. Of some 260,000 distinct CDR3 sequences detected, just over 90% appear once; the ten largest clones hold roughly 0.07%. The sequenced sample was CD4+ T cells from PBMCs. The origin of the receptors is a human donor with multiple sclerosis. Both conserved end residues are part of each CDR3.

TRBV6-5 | CASREQGFSQPQHF
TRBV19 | CASSKAGTGDYEQYF
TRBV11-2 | CASSLGDRGRHNEQFF
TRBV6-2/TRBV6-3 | CASVRDTEAFF
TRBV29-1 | CSVETVQETQYF
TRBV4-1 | CASSQDRGTQYNSPLHF
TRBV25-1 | CASSDWPTGGNTEAFF
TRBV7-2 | CASSPEQLLGNEQFF
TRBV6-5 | CASTFPRSGDRDQETQYF
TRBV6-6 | CASSYADQPQHF
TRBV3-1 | CASSQAGTSLSDEQFF
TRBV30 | CAWSVGGDRETQYF
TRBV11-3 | CASGSPGAHGYTF
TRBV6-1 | CASSDSSGTTANYGYTF
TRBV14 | CASSQDGTGDTEAFF
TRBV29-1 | CSAGTGYEQYF
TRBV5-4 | CASSLIGGAEAFF
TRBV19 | CATPNSDRGQDQPQHF
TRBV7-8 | CASRRTGANVLTF
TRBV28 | CASSPPGHPSGEQYF
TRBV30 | CAWSGRLNEKLFF
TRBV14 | CASSRTDPLAKNIQYF
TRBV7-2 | CASSQGVGGNTIYF
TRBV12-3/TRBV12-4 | CASSQRRRRNYGYTF
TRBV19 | CASSIRGQGNYGYTF
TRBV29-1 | CSAEAGRETQYF
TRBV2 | CASSERRVPINTEAFF
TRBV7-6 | CASSYTGGFSEAFF
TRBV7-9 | CASSSTGSPNEKLFF
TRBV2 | CASSQLQGPGGYTF
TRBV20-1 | CSARVGTSPDTQYF
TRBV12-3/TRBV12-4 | CASSFLTGPLSPADTQYF
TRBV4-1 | CASSQEGRQQNTEAFF
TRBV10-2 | CASGEVDRRRATEAFF
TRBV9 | CASSVGQQIRADTQYF
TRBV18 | CASSPLSGQETQYF
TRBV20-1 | CSARARTSTDTQYF
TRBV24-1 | CATSEASSYEQYF
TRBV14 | CASWTLTGELFF
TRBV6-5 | CASLGGTEAFF
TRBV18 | CASSPSGSDRDKEKLFF
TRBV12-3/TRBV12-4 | CASKFSYNEQFF
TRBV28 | CASSLHGQETQYF
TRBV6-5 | CASSSADRSHRVGYTF
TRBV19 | CASKARGTTGELFF
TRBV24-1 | CATSDLEGVDTGELFF
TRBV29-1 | CSVVPYTINTEAFF
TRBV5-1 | CASSPGRFTGELFF
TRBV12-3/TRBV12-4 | CASSWTGPDSPLHF
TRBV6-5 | CASSSRVGLAGSETQYF
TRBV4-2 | CASSQDRGDNQPQHF
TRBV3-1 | CASSQTPGQGNTEAFF
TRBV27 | CASSLSGDYEQYF
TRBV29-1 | CSVESAGGYGYTF